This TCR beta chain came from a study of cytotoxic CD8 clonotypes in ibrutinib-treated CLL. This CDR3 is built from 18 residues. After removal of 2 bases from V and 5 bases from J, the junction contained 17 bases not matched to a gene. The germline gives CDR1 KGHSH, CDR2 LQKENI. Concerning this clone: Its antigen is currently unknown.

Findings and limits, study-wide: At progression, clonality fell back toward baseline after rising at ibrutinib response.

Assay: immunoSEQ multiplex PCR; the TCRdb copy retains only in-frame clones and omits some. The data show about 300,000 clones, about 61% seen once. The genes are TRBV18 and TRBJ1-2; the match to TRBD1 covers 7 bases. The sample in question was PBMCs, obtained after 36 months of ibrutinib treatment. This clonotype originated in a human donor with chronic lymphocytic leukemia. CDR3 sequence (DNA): TGTGCCAGCTCACCATTTAATGTACAGGGGCTACATATTTATGGCTACACCTTC. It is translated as CASSPFNVQGLHIYGYTF.